This passage covers 2 T cell receptor beta chains from one sample sequenced in a study of blood T cell repertoires in COVID-19. Using immunoSEQ multiplex PCR, the repertoire was profiled, and TCRdb retains in-frame clones only, with some absent. This table holds approximately 180,000 clones, 80% to 90% found once. Sequenced: peripheral blood. The receptors here all came from a man in his sixties with acute or convalescent COVID-19.

The V gene is TRBV6-5, the J gene TRBJ2-1, with D uncertain. This CDR3 region has 12 residues. Trimming removed 6 bases from V and 6 bases from J, with 9 bases in between. In germline, CDR1 is MNHEY, CDR2 SVGAGI. CDR3 sequence reads: CASSLTGNEQFF. The CDR3 region has the DNA TGTGCCAGCAGCCTCACCGGCAATGAGCAGTTCTTC.

DNA for the CDR3: TGTGCCAGCAGTGATGTATTTTCGCGGGAGCAGTTCTTC. This codes for CASSDVFSREQFF. J is TRBJ2-1 and V is TRBV6-1; D is ambiguous. Germline V CDR1 and CDR2: MNHNS, SASEGT. V lost 3 bases and J 10 bases, leaving 13 bases between the germline ends. This CDR3 comprises 13 residues.